This T cell receptor beta chain was recovered during a study of cytomegalovirus exposure and HLA in healthy donors. Points from the study as a whole: It was reported that the classifier diagnosed cytomegalovirus status with high specificity and sensitivity in both the original and validation cohorts.

The J segment lost 8 bases and the V segment lost 2 bases, leaving 5 bases of the junction unmatched. The CDR3 is 13 amino acids. The germline CDR1 and CDR2 sequences are GTSNPN and SVGIG (reference sequence). Comment on this clone: The antigen is undetermined.

PCR amplification relied on 60 Vbeta primers (plus 13 Jbeta primers). The assay was immunoSEQ multiplex PCR, and TCRdb's table has in-frame clones only and misses some. Among over 130,000 clones, more than 75% were seen once, and the ten largest hold about 2.2%. This receptor was taken from a man aged 45-60 years in good health and CMV-seronegative. The specimen was PBMCs. V is TRBV30 and J is TRBJ1-2, with TRBD1 matching 10 bases. The CDR3, as DNA: TGTGCCTGGAGTCGACAGGGGGCCTGGGGCTACACCTTC. This gives the protein CAWSRQGAWGYTF.